Listed below are T cell receptor beta chains from one sample, sequenced in a study of T cells after yellow fever vaccination. MiXCR, applied by TCRdb to the 5' RACE reads, yields one record per CDR3 protein. The sample includes 350,000 to 450,000 distinct CDR3 sequences, 18% of them seen just once. The sample in question was PBMCs, obtained before the yellow fever booster vaccination. The receptors shown here come from a young man who received the YFV17D yellow fever vaccine. The CDR3 runs from the conserved cysteine through the conserved F or W. The order of the fields is D gene, clone size, J gene, V gene, CDR3 DNA, CDR3 protein. D genes are given only for firm matches. Expanded clones get a size class; other rows say once, few or many, or leave the size out.

d_gene: .; abundance: .; j_gene: TRBJ2-5; v_gene: TRBV4-1; CDR3nt: TGCGCCAGCAGCCGCGCCTACAGGGAAATGGGACAAGAGACCCAGTACTTC; CDR3aa: CASSRAYREMGQETQYF
d_gene: .; abundance: .; j_gene: TRBJ2-1; v_gene: TRBV6-5; CDR3nt: TGTGCCAGCAGTTACATCCCTGACAATGAGCAGTTCTTC; CDR3aa: CASSYIPDNEQFF
d_gene: .; abundance: few; j_gene: TRBJ2-7; v_gene: TRBV7-8; CDR3nt: TGTGCCAGCAGCTTAGCGGGGACTTCCAACGAGCAGTACTTC; CDR3aa: CASSLAGTSNEQYF
d_gene: TRBD1; abundance: .; j_gene: TRBJ1-6; v_gene: TRBV12-3/TRBV12-4; CDR3nt: TGTGCCAGCAGGGAACAGGGGGATTCACCCCTCCACTTT; CDR3aa: CASREQGDSPLHF
d_gene: .; abundance: few; j_gene: TRBJ2-1; v_gene: TRBV21-1; CDR3nt: TGTGCCAGCAGCAATCGGGGTGGGAGCTACAATGAGCAGTTCTTC; CDR3aa: CASSNRGGSYNEQFF
d_gene: .; abundance: few; j_gene: TRBJ2-3; v_gene: TRBV6-5; CDR3nt: TGTGCCAGCAGTTACTCGAGATCAGGGCGTGATACGCAGTATTTT; CDR3aa: CASSYSRSGRDTQYF
d_gene: TRBD1; abundance: .; j_gene: TRBJ2-7; v_gene: TRBV20-1; CDR3nt: TGCAGTGCTGAAAAACCGGGGACAGGGCGAAAGGAGCAGTACTTC; CDR3aa: CSAEKPGTGRKEQYF
d_gene: .; abundance: few; j_gene: TRBJ2-1; v_gene: TRBV7-2; CDR3nt: TGTGCCAGCAGCTTAGGTCAGGGAAGGGTGAATGAGCAGTTCTTC; CDR3aa: CASSLGQGRVNEQFF
d_gene: .; abundance: .; j_gene: TRBJ1-2; v_gene: TRBV11-2; CDR3nt: TGTGCCAGCAGCCGCGTCCAAGGGGCGCGACCCTATGGCTACACCTTC; CDR3aa: CASSRVQGARPYGYTF
d_gene: TRBD1; abundance: .; j_gene: TRBJ1-6; v_gene: TRBV6-5; CDR3nt: TGTGCCAGCAGTTTGGACAGGGTCTACCATTCACCCCTCCACTTT; CDR3aa: CASSLDRVYHSPLHF
d_gene: .; abundance: few; j_gene: TRBJ1-1; v_gene: TRBV6-5; CDR3nt: TGTGCCAGCAGAAACGTAGGTGAAGGAATAGCTTTCTTT; CDR3aa: CASRNVGEGIAFF
d_gene: .; abundance: many; j_gene: TRBJ1-2; v_gene: TRBV6-5; CDR3nt: TGTGCCAGCAGTTACGGTATGGGGGCCAGCTATGGCTACACCTTC; CDR3aa: CASSYGMGASYGYTF
d_gene: .; abundance: few; j_gene: TRBJ1-2; v_gene: TRBV20-1; CDR3nt: TGCAGTGCTAGGGGGAGGGGAGCTATTAACTATGGCTACACCTTC; CDR3aa: CSARGRGAINYGYTF
d_gene: .; abundance: .; j_gene: TRBJ2-3; v_gene: TRBV6-5; CDR3nt: TGTGCCAGCAGTTACTTTCAGGGCTCAGATACGCAGTATTTT; CDR3aa: CASSYFQGSDTQYF
d_gene: .; abundance: few; j_gene: TRBJ1-5; v_gene: TRBV7-2; CDR3nt: TGTGCCAGCAGCTTATCGGGGGGGCCTCAGCCCCAGCATTTT; CDR3aa: CASSLSGGPQPQHF
d_gene: .; abundance: .; j_gene: TRBJ1-2; v_gene: TRBV5-1; CDR3nt: TGCGCCAGCACCCCGGGACGGCTCTCGGATAATGGCTACACCTTC; CDR3aa: CASTPGRLSDNGYTF
d_gene: .; abundance: .; j_gene: TRBJ2-1; v_gene: TRBV20-1; CDR3nt: TGCAGTGTTTTGGGGGGCCGGTACAATGAGCAGTTCTTC; CDR3aa: CSVLGGRYNEQFF
d_gene: TRBD1; abundance: .; j_gene: TRBJ2-1; v_gene: TRBV5-4; CDR3nt: TGTGCCAGCAGCCTGGACAGGGTGAACAATGAGCAGTTCTTC; CDR3aa: CASSLDRVNNEQFF
d_gene: .; abundance: few; j_gene: TRBJ1-6; v_gene: TRBV2; CDR3nt: TGTGCCAGCAGTGAACCGGGACTTTCCGCGACTAATTCACCCCTCCACTTT; CDR3aa: CASSEPGLSATNSPLHF
d_gene: .; abundance: .; j_gene: TRBJ2-1; v_gene: TRBV29-1; CDR3nt: TGCAGCGTAGACGGGCCCGGGGGGCGTAATGAGCAGTTCTTC; CDR3aa: CSVDGPGGRNEQFF
d_gene: .; abundance: .; j_gene: TRBJ1-5; v_gene: TRBV7-3; CDR3nt: TGTGCCAGCAGCCCATCTTCGGGAGTTGGGCCCCAGCATTTT; CDR3aa: CASSPSSGVGPQHF
d_gene: TRBD1; abundance: few; j_gene: TRBJ1-2; v_gene: TRBV4-3; CDR3nt: TGCGCCAGCAGCCAAGGTGCCAGGGGGCGGGGTGGCTACACCTTC; CDR3aa: CASSQGARGRGGYTF
d_gene: .; abundance: .; j_gene: TRBJ2-3; v_gene: TRBV6-4; CDR3nt: TGTGCCAGCAGCGCAACAGGGATAGATACGCAGTATTTT; CDR3aa: CASSATGIDTQYF
d_gene: .; abundance: few; j_gene: TRBJ1-2; v_gene: TRBV29-1; CDR3nt: TGCAGCGTTGAAGCGCAGAGATATGGCTACACCTTC; CDR3aa: CSVEAQRYGYTF
d_gene: TRBD1; abundance: .; j_gene: TRBJ2-1; v_gene: TRBV5-1; CDR3nt: TGCGCCAGCAGCTTGAGGACAGGGTATGAGCAGTTCTTC; CDR3aa: CASSLRTGYEQFF
d_gene: TRBD2; abundance: few; j_gene: TRBJ2-5; v_gene: TRBV4-3; CDR3nt: TGCGCCAGCAGCCAAGAAACTAGCGGGGGGGCCCCGGAGACCCAGTACTTC; CDR3aa: CASSQETSGGAPETQYF
d_gene: .; abundance: .; j_gene: TRBJ1-5; v_gene: TRBV19; CDR3nt: TGTGCCAGTAGTATCGGCGACAGCCCTCGGCCCCAGCATTTT; CDR3aa: CASSIGDSPRPQHF
d_gene: .; abundance: few; j_gene: TRBJ2-7; v_gene: TRBV6-2/TRBV6-3; CDR3nt: TGTGCCAGCAGAACCCGGGCTGAAGTAGGCGTGCAGTACTTC; CDR3aa: CASRTRAEVGVQYF
d_gene: .; abundance: .; j_gene: TRBJ2-5; v_gene: TRBV5-1; CDR3nt: TGCGCCAGCAGCTTGGGTCCGGGAACCCAGTACTTC; CDR3aa: CASSLGPGTQYF
d_gene: .; abundance: many; j_gene: TRBJ2-3; v_gene: TRBV4-3; CDR3nt: TGCGCCAGCAGCCAAGAGCCCCTTATCTCAGATACGCAGTATTTT; CDR3aa: CASSQEPLISDTQYF
d_gene: TRBD1; abundance: few; j_gene: TRBJ1-1; v_gene: TRBV6-2/TRBV6-3; CDR3nt: TGTGCCAGCAGTGAGGGGGCGCGGGCTTTCTTT; CDR3aa: CASSEGARAFF
d_gene: TRBD1; abundance: .; j_gene: TRBJ1-4; v_gene: TRBV5-1; CDR3nt: TGCGCCAGCAGCTTGGGCTTGGGACAGGGGAACGAAAAACTGTTTTTT; CDR3aa: CASSLGLGQGNEKLFF
d_gene: .; abundance: .; j_gene: TRBJ1-1; v_gene: TRBV12-3/TRBV12-4; CDR3nt: TGTGCCAGCAGTTTAGGGGCGATTGCTTTCTTT; CDR3aa: CASSLGAIAFF
d_gene: .; abundance: few; j_gene: TRBJ1-6; v_gene: TRBV12-3/TRBV12-4; CDR3nt: TGTGCCAGCAGTTCGGGACCGGGGTCACCCCTCCACTTT; CDR3aa: CASSSGPGSPLHF
d_gene: .; abundance: .; j_gene: TRBJ2-2; v_gene: TRBV25-1; CDR3nt: TGTGCCAGCAGTATACCCGGGGAGCTGTTTTTT; CDR3aa: CASSIPGELFF
d_gene: TRBD2; abundance: .; j_gene: TRBJ2-3; v_gene: TRBV7-9; CDR3nt: TGTGCCGGGGCCAGTGGTCGGGCTAGCGGTTATGCAGATACGCAGTATTTT; CDR3aa: CAGASGRASGYADTQYF
d_gene: .; abundance: .; j_gene: TRBJ1-2; v_gene: TRBV12-3/TRBV12-4; CDR3nt: TGTGCCAGCAGTTTGCTGGGGGCGCTCGGCTACACCTTC; CDR3aa: CASSLLGALGYTF
d_gene: TRBD1; abundance: few; j_gene: TRBJ1-2; v_gene: TRBV9; CDR3nt: TGTGCCAGCAGCGGAGCGAACAGGGGTCTGCATGGCTACACCTTC; CDR3aa: CASSGANRGLHGYTF
d_gene: .; abundance: .; j_gene: TRBJ2-3; v_gene: TRBV28; CDR3nt: TGTGCCAGCTATCCGGGACCTGGCACAGATACGCAGTATTTT; CDR3aa: CASYPGPGTDTQYF
d_gene: .; abundance: .; j_gene: TRBJ1-1; v_gene: TRBV5-1; CDR3nt: TGCGCCAGCAGCCGGGCCGGGATGAAGGACTACACTGAAGCTTTCTTT; CDR3aa: CASSRAGMKDYTEAFF
d_gene: TRBD1; abundance: .; j_gene: TRBJ1-1; v_gene: TRBV15; CDR3nt: TGTGCCACCAGCAGAGATAAGGCAGGGGGCTCTGAAGCTTTCTTT; CDR3aa: CATSRDKAGGSEAFF
d_gene: .; abundance: few; j_gene: TRBJ2-4; v_gene: TRBV6-1; CDR3nt: TGTGCCAGCAGTGACGTAATTCAGTACTTC; CDR3aa: CASSDVIQYF
d_gene: .; abundance: .; j_gene: TRBJ2-3; v_gene: TRBV27; CDR3nt: TGTGCCAGCAGTCCCCTGGGGGGACGGCCGCAGTATTTT; CDR3aa: CASSPLGGRPQYF
d_gene: .; abundance: .; j_gene: TRBJ1-1; v_gene: TRBV7-9; CDR3nt: TGTGCCAGCAGCCCGGCTTACACTGAAGCTTTCTTT; CDR3aa: CASSPAYTEAFF
d_gene: .; abundance: .; j_gene: TRBJ1-5; v_gene: TRBV6-7; CDR3nt: TGTGCCAGCAGTTACTCGGGCAGGGTAGAGTGGCAGCCCCAGCATTTT; CDR3aa: CASSYSGRVEWQPQHF
d_gene: TRBD1; abundance: few; j_gene: TRBJ2-1; v_gene: TRBV27; CDR3nt: TGTGCCAGCAGTCTCCAGGGGGTTAGCTCCTACAATGAGCAGTTCTTC; CDR3aa: CASSLQGVSSYNEQFF
d_gene: TRBD2; abundance: many; j_gene: TRBJ2-3; v_gene: TRBV5-1; CDR3nt: TGCGCCAGCAGCTTGCAGCGGGGGCGCACAGATACGCAGTATTTT; CDR3aa: CASSLQRGRTDTQYF
d_gene: TRBD1; abundance: once; j_gene: TRBJ2-2; v_gene: TRBV5-6; CDR3nt: TGTGCCAGCAGCTTGTTGGGACAGGGGGCGAACACCGGGGAGCTGTTTTTT; CDR3aa: CASSLLGQGANTGELFF
d_gene: .; abundance: few; j_gene: TRBJ1-5; v_gene: TRBV10-3; CDR3nt: TGTGCCATCAGTGACCAGGGCGCAGGTCAGCCCCAGCATTTT; CDR3aa: CAISDQGAGQPQHF
d_gene: TRBD1; abundance: .; j_gene: TRBJ1-5; v_gene: TRBV7-8; CDR3nt: TGTGCCAGCAGCACTCGGACAGGGATGCTGTCGTTGAAGAATCAGCCCCAGCATTTT; CDR3aa: CASSTRTGMLSLKNQPQHF
d_gene: TRBD1; abundance: few; j_gene: TRBJ2-7; v_gene: TRBV20-1; CDR3nt: TGCAGTGCAACCGGGACAGGGCCTGAGCAGTACTTC; CDR3aa: CSATGTGPEQYF
d_gene: .; abundance: .; j_gene: TRBJ1-4; v_gene: TRBV4-3; CDR3nt: TGCGCCAGCAGCCAGAGGGGGACAACTAATGAAAAACTGTTTTTT; CDR3aa: CASSQRGTTNEKLFF
d_gene: .; abundance: .; j_gene: TRBJ2-7; v_gene: TRBV7-9; CDR3nt: TGTGCCAGCACCCTAGGGGGGGTAAACGAGCAGTACTTC; CDR3aa: CASTLGGVNEQYF
d_gene: TRBD1; abundance: many; j_gene: TRBJ2-1; v_gene: TRBV5-1; CDR3nt: TGCGCCAGCACACCCTGGACAGGGTCGGCCAATGAGCAGTTCTTC; CDR3aa: CASTPWTGSANEQFF
d_gene: TRBD1; abundance: few; j_gene: TRBJ1-1; v_gene: TRBV5-1; CDR3nt: TGCGCCAGCAGCGGACAGGGGATCGGGAACACTGAAGCTTTCTTT; CDR3aa: CASSGQGIGNTEAFF
d_gene: TRBD1; abundance: few; j_gene: TRBJ1-2; v_gene: TRBV25-1; CDR3nt: TGTGCCAGCAGGGGGGACAGGGGGGGACGTTACGGCTACACCTTC; CDR3aa: CASRGDRGGRYGYTF
d_gene: .; abundance: .; j_gene: TRBJ2-1; v_gene: TRBV15; CDR3nt: TGTGCCACCAGCAGAGATCAGGGCTATGAGCAGTTCTTC; CDR3aa: CATSRDQGYEQFF
d_gene: .; abundance: .; j_gene: TRBJ2-5; v_gene: TRBV6-6; CDR3nt: TGTGCCAGCAGTTACGGTGGAGAGCAAGAGACCCAGTACTTC; CDR3aa: CASSYGGEQETQYF